Listed here are 6 T cell receptor beta chains from one sample, sequenced in a study of blood T cell repertoires in COVID-19. Clones were sequenced by immunoSEQ multiplex PCR, and TCRdb holds only the in-frame ones, with some missing. The data show about 350,000 clones, about nine tenths seen once. The sample taken for sequencing was PBMCs or T cells enriched from blood (not recorded which). All receptors derive from a woman aged 25 to 45 who had been exposed to COVID-19.

V and J are TRBV9 and TRBJ2-1; TRBD1 might be the D (6 bases). Germline V gene data show CDR1 as SGDLS and CDR2 as YYNGEE. The ends were cut back, 4 bases at V and 4 bases at J, with 9 bases in the middle. There are 13 residues in the CDR3. Here the CDR3 reads CASSLTGYNEQFF. CDR3 DNA: TGTGCCAGCAGCCTCACAGGGTACAATGAGCAGTTCTTC.

This clone appeared once. The V call is TRBV29-1, the J call TRBJ2-7, with D hard to call. The CDR3 length is 12 residues. V was pared by 0 bases and J by 3 bases, with 6 bases between. Looked up from germline, CDR1 is SQVTM and CDR2 is ANQGSEA. CDR3 protein: CSVEDSFYEQYF. Written as DNA, the CDR3 is TGCAGCGTTGAAGACTCGTTCTACGAGCAGTACTTC.

The chain carries TRBV7-3 and TRBJ2-3; 11 nucleotides match TRBD2. With V trimmed by 4 bases and J by 3 bases, 6 bases remained unmatched. CDR3 length equals 16 residues. Germline CDR1 is SGHTA and CDR2 is FQGTGA. This CDR3 reads CASSWGASGRTDTQYF. The CDR3 coding sequence is TGTGCCAGCAGCTGGGGAGCTAGCGGGAGGACAGATACGCAGTATTTT.

The V gene is TRBV9, the J gene TRBJ2-1; 7 nucleotides match TRBD1. Germline V gene data show CDR1 as SGDLS and CDR2 as YYNGEE. The CDR3 consists of 15 residues. The V gene end was trimmed by 1 base and the J gene end by 5 bases; junction bases not matched to a gene: 6. The CDR3 coding sequence is TGTGCCAGCAGCGTATCTGGGACAGCGAACAATGAGCAGTTCTTC. Translating gives CASSVSGTANNEQFF.

This chain uses TRBV6-5 with TRBJ2-7; TRBD1 is a possible D gene (6 bases). The CDR3 loop spans 13 amino acids. Germline CDR1 MNHEY, CDR2 SVGAGI. V lost 8 bases, J lost 1 base, and 12 bases lay in between. The CDR3 nucleotides read TGTGCCAGCCCGGACAGTACATCCTACGAGCAGTACTTC. Translated: CASPDSTSYEQYF.

CDR3 in DNA: TGTGCCAGCGGGCTTAGCGGGAGTGGGTCTAACGAGCAGTACTTC. Translated, it gives CASGLSGSGSNEQYF. The V call is TRBV7-6, the J call TRBJ2-7; 9 bases line up with TRBD2. V lost 8 bases and J lost 5; bases outside the gene matches: 13. The CDR3 extends over 15 amino acids. Germline CDR1 SGHVS, CDR2 FNYEAQ.